A selection of T cell receptor beta chains follows, all from one sample in a study of T-cell reconstitution after alpha-beta-depleted transplantation in children. TCRdb passed the PCR reads through MiXCR, listing each CDR3 protein once. Of fewer than 95,000 distinct CDR3 sequences in the sample, more than 10% are singletons; the top ten hold around 14%. Sample: PBMCs from the stem cell graft donor, taken from the stem cell graft. All receptors derive from a human donor who donated a stem cell graft to a child with inherited bone marrow failure. Each CDR3 is given with its conserved first and last residue. D genes are given only for firm matches. Size is stated for part of the rows, as once, few or many counts, or as a class when the clone is expanded.

v_gene: TRBV7-8; j_gene: TRBJ2-3; abundance: NA; d_gene: TRBD1; CDR3nt: TGTGCCAGCAGCTTGACAGGGCACACAGATACGCAGTATTTT; CDR3aa: CASSLTGHTDTQYF
v_gene: TRBV4-2; j_gene: TRBJ1-1; abundance: many; d_gene: NA; CDR3nt: TGTGCCAGCAGCCAAGGTGGCCCTGAAGCTTTCTTT; CDR3aa: CASSQGGPEAFF
v_gene: TRBV5-1; j_gene: TRBJ1-1; abundance: many; d_gene: NA; CDR3nt: TGCGCCAGCAGCCAAATGACAGGGAACACTGAAGCTTTCTTT; CDR3aa: CASSQMTGNTEAFF
v_gene: TRBV4-3; j_gene: TRBJ2-6; abundance: many; d_gene: NA; CDR3nt: TGCGCCAGCAGCCACTCCCGGTGGGACTCTGGGGCCAACGTCCTGACTTTC; CDR3aa: CASSHSRWDSGANVLTF
v_gene: TRBV4-3; j_gene: TRBJ2-6; abundance: many; d_gene: NA; CDR3nt: TGCGCCAGCAGCCAAGATATTCTCTCTGGGGCCAACGTCCTGACTTTC; CDR3aa: CASSQDILSGANVLTF
v_gene: TRBV3-1; j_gene: TRBJ1-2; abundance: few; d_gene: TRBD1; CDR3nt: TGTGCCAGCAGCCAACCCGGGACAGGGAGTGGCTACACCTTC; CDR3aa: CASSQPGTGSGYTF
v_gene: TRBV13; j_gene: TRBJ2-2; abundance: NA; d_gene: TRBD2; CDR3nt: TGTGCCAGCAGCACCGGGATCAGCGGGGAGACCGGGGAGCTGTTTTTT; CDR3aa: CASSTGISGETGELFF
v_gene: TRBV5-1; j_gene: TRBJ2-2; abundance: many; d_gene: TRBD2; CDR3nt: TGCGCCAGCAGCTTTGAAGCGGGAGTTAACACCGGGGAGCTGTTTTTT; CDR3aa: CASSFEAGVNTGELFF
v_gene: TRBV27; j_gene: TRBJ1-6; abundance: many; d_gene: NA; CDR3nt: TGTGCCAGCAGTCTCGGCGGGGGGCATTCACCCCTCCACTTT; CDR3aa: CASSLGGGHSPLHF
v_gene: TRBV29-1; j_gene: TRBJ2-3; abundance: many; d_gene: TRBD1; CDR3nt: TGCAGCGTTGATGGGACAGGTGGAGCAGATACGCAGTATTTT; CDR3aa: CSVDGTGGADTQYF
v_gene: TRBV7-9; j_gene: TRBJ2-1; abundance: few; d_gene: NA; CDR3nt: TGTGCCAGCAGCTTGGGCAATCGTCCGGGGTCGTCACTGTCAAATGAGCAGTTCTTC; CDR3aa: CASSLGNRPGSSLSNEQFF
v_gene: TRBV5-1; j_gene: TRBJ2-2; abundance: many; d_gene: NA; CDR3nt: TGCGCCAGCAGCTTCCAGGATTTCGGGGAGCTGTTTTTT; CDR3aa: CASSFQDFGELFF
v_gene: TRBV20-1; j_gene: TRBJ1-5; abundance: many; d_gene: NA; CDR3nt: TGCAGTGCTAGAGATCACGGGGGAGGAAATCAGCCCCAGCATTTT; CDR3aa: CSARDHGGGNQPQHF
v_gene: TRBV5-1; j_gene: TRBJ1-1; abundance: many; d_gene: NA; CDR3nt: TGCGCCAGCAGCTTGTGGGAAAACACTGAAGCTTTCTTT; CDR3aa: CASSLWENTEAFF
v_gene: TRBV12-3/TRBV12-4; j_gene: TRBJ1-5; abundance: many; d_gene: NA; CDR3nt: TGTGCCAGCAGGCCGGGGGGAGGGGTTAACAGCAATCAGCCCCAGCATTTT; CDR3aa: CASRPGGGVNSNQPQHF
v_gene: TRBV11-3; j_gene: TRBJ2-2; abundance: many; d_gene: NA; CDR3nt: TGTGCCAGCAGCTTAGATGGCGGAGGGGGCACCGGGGAGCTGTTTTTT; CDR3aa: CASSLDGGGGTGELFF
v_gene: TRBV28; j_gene: TRBJ2-7; abundance: many; d_gene: TRBD1; CDR3nt: TGTGCCAGCAGTGATCCGGGACAGACCTCCTACGAGCAGTACTTC; CDR3aa: CASSDPGQTSYEQYF
v_gene: TRBV7-6; j_gene: TRBJ2-3; abundance: many; d_gene: NA; CDR3nt: TGTGCCAGCAGCCGGGGGTATACGCAGTATTTT; CDR3aa: CASSRGYTQYF
v_gene: TRBV11-2; j_gene: TRBJ1-6; abundance: many; d_gene: NA; CDR3nt: TGTGCCAGCAGCTCATTACTGGCAGAGAGCTCCTATAATTCACCCCTCCACTTT; CDR3aa: CASSSLLAESSYNSPLHF
v_gene: TRBV4-3; j_gene: TRBJ2-2; abundance: many; d_gene: TRBD1; CDR3nt: TGCGCCAGCATCCAAGACCCGTTTTGGACAGGGGGCTACACCGGGGAGCTGTTTTTT; CDR3aa: CASIQDPFWTGGYTGELFF
v_gene: TRBV19; j_gene: TRBJ2-1; abundance: NA; d_gene: TRBD2; CDR3nt: TGTGCCAGTAGTAAGGGGATGACTAGCGGGGTTTCCTACAATGAGCAGTTCTTC; CDR3aa: CASSKGMTSGVSYNEQFF
v_gene: TRBV4-2; j_gene: TRBJ2-1; abundance: NA; d_gene: NA; CDR3nt: TGTGCCAGCAGCCAAGAACAAGGGATCCCCTACAATGAGCAGTTCTTC; CDR3aa: CASSQEQGIPYNEQFF
v_gene: TRBV28; j_gene: TRBJ1-1; abundance: many; d_gene: NA; CDR3nt: TGTGCCAGCAGTTTACTGTGGCGGAACACTGAAGCTTTCTTT; CDR3aa: CASSLLWRNTEAFF
v_gene: TRBV7-9; j_gene: TRBJ2-7; abundance: many; d_gene: NA; CDR3nt: TGTGCCAGCAGCTTCCCCCAGAGCTCCTACGAGCAGTACTTC; CDR3aa: CASSFPQSSYEQYF
v_gene: TRBV6-1; j_gene: TRBJ2-6; abundance: NA; d_gene: TRBD1; CDR3nt: TGTGCCAGCAGTAAGTTATCTGGGACAGGGGCATCTGGGGCCAACGTCCTGACTTTC; CDR3aa: CASSKLSGTGASGANVLTF
v_gene: TRBV11-2; j_gene: TRBJ1-4; abundance: NA; d_gene: NA; CDR3nt: TGTGCCAGCAGCTTTTTGGGAGGGAGAAATGAAAAACTGTTTTTT; CDR3aa: CASSFLGGRNEKLFF
v_gene: TRBV5-6; j_gene: TRBJ1-2; abundance: many; d_gene: NA; CDR3nt: TGTGCCAGCAGCTTGGCCTGGGGAAGCGATGGCTACACCTTC; CDR3aa: CASSLAWGSDGYTF